This TCR beta chain was captured in a study of T-cell memory formation after mild COVID-19 (dated by TCRdb to 2020 to 2023). Context from the whole study: TCR sequence clusters from the two donors were largely donor specific. Two young, previously healthy adult volunteers, one female and one male, were included in the cohort. T-cell clones expanding and contracting after mild COVID-19 in a couple of donors were tracked by longitudinal TCRalpha and TCRbeta repertoire sequencing. Study-wide conclusions, independent of this receptor: Clones contracting from day 15 to 85 had balanced CD4/CD8 phenotypes, while a second wave expanding from day 15 to 37 was biased towards CD4+. SARS-CoV-2 specificity of the second-wave clones peaking on day 37 was not confirmed. Contracting CD4+ clones appeared mostly in the CM and EM memory subsets, whereas CD8+ clones were enriched in EMRA. The study covered only two mild cases, and larger cohorts including severe cases with pre-infection samples were considered necessary. Some responding clones were detected in pre-infection memory, suggesting pre-existing cross-reactive memory T cells joined the SARS-CoV-2 response.

Ficoll-Paque density gradient centrifugation was the method used to isolate PBMCs. Sequencing was performed on an Illumina NovaSeq 6000. TCRalpha and TCRbeta cDNA libraries were constructed by 5'RACE with constant-segment primers, with sample barcodes and unique molecular identifiers being introduced. RNA was extracted from every sample with Trizol reagent. The libraries were amplified in two PCR steps, and the second step added a second sample barcode and Illumina TruSeq adapters. Sequencing of libraries was performed on an Illumina NovaSeq with 2 x 150 bp paired-end reads. The authors processed their data as follows. Reads were demultiplexed and collapsed into UMI-guided consensus sequences with migec v1.2.7. Using mixcr v2.1.11, UMI consensuses were aligned to TRA and TRB V and J templates and then assembled into clonotypes. Clonotypes were classified as expanded or contracted when called significant by both edgeR and NoisET, with noise models trained on biological replicates. For edgeR calls, the thresholds were a false discovery rate-adjusted p below 0.01 and a log2 fold-change of 1. PCA with hierarchical clustering of max-normalized trajectories of the 1000 most abundant clonotypes was used as exploratory dynamics analysis. The CD4 or CD8 phenotype of responding clones was assigned using the separately sequenced CD4+ and CD8+ repertoires. TCRdb cleaned the public reads at Q25 with fastp, built clones with MiXCR and kept in-frame beta chains. Every entry covers one CDR3 protein and lists the most common genes and DNA from its rows. TCRdb's processing, not the authors' own work, is the source of the V and J calls. The sample records roughly 380,000 distinct CDR3 sequences, approximately 27% of which are singletons. Roughly 13% of the sample is taken by the ten largest.

On this clonotype itself: It lacks a known antigen. The input lacks base qualities; no much larger clone sits a single base away.

The CDR3 starts with the cysteine, ends with the phenylalanine, and has 15 residues. Kept here is only the CDR3 DNA, which spans 45 bases and is read in frame from base 1. CDR1 and CDR2 are read off the germline V gene (reference sequence) as SEHNR and FQNEAQ. Cut back by 5 bases and 5 bases, the V and J ends lie 18 bases apart. The V and J segments used are TRBV7-9 and TRBJ1-1; 6 matching bases give a weak D call of TRBD1. Material: PBMCs or a T cell subset sorted from them (not recorded which). The TCR sequence derives from an adult woman who had mild COVID-19 (a few samples of this study predate the infection). The sample titles of this study are shuffled in the database, so cell type and time point are left out; the donor was told from shared clones. The CDR3 reads as follows: CASSHWTAEGTEAFF. At the DNA level, the sequence is TGTGCCAGCAGCCACTGGACAGCGGAGGGGACTGAAGCTTTCTTT. The CDR3, completed at both ends by the reference TRBV7-9 and TRBJ1-1 genes, gives the full variable domain DTGVSQNPRHKITKRGQNVTFRCDPISEHNRLYWYRQTLGQGPEFLTYFQNEAQLEKSRLLSDRFSAERPKGSFSTLEIQRTEQGDSAMYLCASSHWTAEGTEAFFGQGTRLTVV.